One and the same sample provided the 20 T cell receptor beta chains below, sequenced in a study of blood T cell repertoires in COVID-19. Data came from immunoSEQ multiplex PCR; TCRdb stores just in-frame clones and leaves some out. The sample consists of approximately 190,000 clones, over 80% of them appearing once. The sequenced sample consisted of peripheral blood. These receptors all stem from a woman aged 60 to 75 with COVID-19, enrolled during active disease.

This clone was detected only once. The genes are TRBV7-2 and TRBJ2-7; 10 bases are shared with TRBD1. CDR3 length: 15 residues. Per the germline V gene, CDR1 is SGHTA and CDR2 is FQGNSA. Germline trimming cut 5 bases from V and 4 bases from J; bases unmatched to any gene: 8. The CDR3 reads CASSRDRGSGYEQYF. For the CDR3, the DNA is TGTGCCAGCAGCCGGGACAGGGGTTCGGGGTACGAGCAGTACTTC.

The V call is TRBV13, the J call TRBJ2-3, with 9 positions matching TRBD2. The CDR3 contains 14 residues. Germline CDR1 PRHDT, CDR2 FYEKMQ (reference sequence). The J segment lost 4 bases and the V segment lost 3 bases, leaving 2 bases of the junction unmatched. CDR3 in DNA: TGTGCCAGCAGCTTCGGACTAGCGTCAGATACGCAGTATTTT. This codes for CASSFGLASDTQYF.

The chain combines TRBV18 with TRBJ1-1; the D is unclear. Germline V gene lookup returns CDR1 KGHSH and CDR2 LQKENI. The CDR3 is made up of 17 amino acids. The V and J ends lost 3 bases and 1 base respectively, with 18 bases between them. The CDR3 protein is CASSPSREFISNTEAFF. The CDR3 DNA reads TGTGCCAGCTCACCGTCCCGGGAATTCATCTCGAACACTGAAGCTTTCTTT.

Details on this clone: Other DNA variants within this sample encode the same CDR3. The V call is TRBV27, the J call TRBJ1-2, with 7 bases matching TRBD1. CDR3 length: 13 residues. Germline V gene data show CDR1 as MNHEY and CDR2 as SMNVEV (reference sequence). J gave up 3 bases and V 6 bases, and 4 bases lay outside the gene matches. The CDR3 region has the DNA TGTGCCAGCAGCCCAGACAGGGACTATGGCTACACCTTC. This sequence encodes CASSPDRDYGYTF.

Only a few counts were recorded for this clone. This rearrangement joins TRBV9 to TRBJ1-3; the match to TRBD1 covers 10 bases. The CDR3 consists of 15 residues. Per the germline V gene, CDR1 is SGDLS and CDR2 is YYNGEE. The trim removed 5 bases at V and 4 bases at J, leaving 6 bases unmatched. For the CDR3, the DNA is TGTGCCAGCAGAGCCGGGACAGGGGTCGGAAACACCATATATTTT. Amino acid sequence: CASRAGTGVGNTIYF. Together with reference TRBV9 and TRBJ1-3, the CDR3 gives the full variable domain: DSGVTQTPKHLITATGQRVTLRCSPRSGDLSVYWYQQSLDQGLQFLIQYYNGEERAKGNILERFSAQQFPDLHSELNLSSLELGDSALYFCASRAGTGVGNTIYFGEGSWLTVV.

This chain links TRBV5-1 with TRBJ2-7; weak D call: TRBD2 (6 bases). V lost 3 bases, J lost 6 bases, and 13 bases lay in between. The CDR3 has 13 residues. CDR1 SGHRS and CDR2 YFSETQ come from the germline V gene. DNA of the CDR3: TGCGCCAGCAGCTGGGGGGACTTTCGCGAGCAGTACTTC. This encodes CASSWGDFREQYF.

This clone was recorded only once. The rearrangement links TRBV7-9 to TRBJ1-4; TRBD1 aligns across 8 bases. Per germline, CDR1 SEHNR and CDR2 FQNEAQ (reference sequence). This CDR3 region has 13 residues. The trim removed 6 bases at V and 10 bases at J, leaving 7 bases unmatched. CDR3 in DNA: TGTGCCAGCAGTCGAGGACAGGGCGGAAAACTGTTTTTT. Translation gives CASSRGQGGKLFF.

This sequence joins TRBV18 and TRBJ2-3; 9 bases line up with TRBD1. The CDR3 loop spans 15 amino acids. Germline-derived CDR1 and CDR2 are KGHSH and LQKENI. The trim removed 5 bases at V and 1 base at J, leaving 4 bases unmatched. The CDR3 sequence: CASSARDRGTDTQYF. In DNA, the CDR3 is TGTGCCAGCTCAGCCCGGGACAGGGGCACAGATACGCAGTATTTT.

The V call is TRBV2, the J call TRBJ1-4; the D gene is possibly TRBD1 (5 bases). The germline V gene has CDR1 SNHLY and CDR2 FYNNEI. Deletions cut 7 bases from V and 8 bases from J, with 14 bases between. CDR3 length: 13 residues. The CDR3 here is CASKAGLREKLFF. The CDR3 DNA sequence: TGTGCCAGCAAGGCAGGGCTTAGGGAAAAACTGTTTTTT.

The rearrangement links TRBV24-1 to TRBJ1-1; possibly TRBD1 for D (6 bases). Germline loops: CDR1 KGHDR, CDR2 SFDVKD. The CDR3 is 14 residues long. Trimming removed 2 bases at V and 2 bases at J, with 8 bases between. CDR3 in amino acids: CATSDSGANTEAFF. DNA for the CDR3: TGTGCCACCAGTGATTCAGGGGCCAACACTGAAGCTTTCTTT.

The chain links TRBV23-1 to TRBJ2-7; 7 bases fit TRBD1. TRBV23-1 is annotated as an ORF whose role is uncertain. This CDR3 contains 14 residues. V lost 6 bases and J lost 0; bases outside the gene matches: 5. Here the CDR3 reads CASRGTVGSYEQYV. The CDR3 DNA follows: TGCGCCAGCAGAGGGACAGTAGGCTCCTACGAGCAGTACGTC.

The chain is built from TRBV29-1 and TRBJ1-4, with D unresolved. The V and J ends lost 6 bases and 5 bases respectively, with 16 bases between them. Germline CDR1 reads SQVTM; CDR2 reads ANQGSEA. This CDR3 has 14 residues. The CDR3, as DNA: TGCAGCGTGGCCCGGAGCGAACGGAATGAAAAACTGTTTTTT. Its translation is CSVARSERNEKLFF. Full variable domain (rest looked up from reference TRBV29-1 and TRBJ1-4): SAVISQKPSRDICQRGTSLTIQCQVDSQVTMMFWYRQQPGQSLTLIATANQGSEATYESGFVIDKFPISRPNLTFSTLTVSNMSPEDSSIYLCSVARSERNEKLFFGSGTQLSVL.

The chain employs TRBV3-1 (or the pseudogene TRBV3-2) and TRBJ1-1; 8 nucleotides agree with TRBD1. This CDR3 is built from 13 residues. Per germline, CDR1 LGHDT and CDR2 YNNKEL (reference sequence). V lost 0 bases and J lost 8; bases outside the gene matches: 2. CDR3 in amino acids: CASSQDWDREAFF. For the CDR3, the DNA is TGTGCCAGCAGCCAAGACTGGGACAGGGAAGCTTTCTTT.

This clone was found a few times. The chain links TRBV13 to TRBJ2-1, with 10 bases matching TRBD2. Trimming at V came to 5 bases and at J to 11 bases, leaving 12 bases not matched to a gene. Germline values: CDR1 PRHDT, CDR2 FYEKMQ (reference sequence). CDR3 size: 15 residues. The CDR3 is CASSTRTSGSTQQFF. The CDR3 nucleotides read TGTGCCAGCAGCACCCGGACTAGCGGATCTACTCAGCAGTTCTTC.

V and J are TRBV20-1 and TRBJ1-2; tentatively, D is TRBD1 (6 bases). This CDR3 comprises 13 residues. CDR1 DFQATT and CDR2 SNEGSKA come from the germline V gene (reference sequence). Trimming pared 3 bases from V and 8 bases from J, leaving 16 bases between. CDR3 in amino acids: CSASPTGIEGYTF. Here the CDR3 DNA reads TGCAGTGCTAGTCCCACAGGGATAGAAGGCTACACCTTC.

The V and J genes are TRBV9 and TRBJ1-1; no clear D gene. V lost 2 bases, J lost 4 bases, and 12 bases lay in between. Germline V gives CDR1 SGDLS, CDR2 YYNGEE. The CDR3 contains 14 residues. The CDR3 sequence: CASSVGSAPTEAFF. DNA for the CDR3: TGTGCCAGCAGCGTCGGGTCGGCCCCCACTGAAGCTTTCTTT.

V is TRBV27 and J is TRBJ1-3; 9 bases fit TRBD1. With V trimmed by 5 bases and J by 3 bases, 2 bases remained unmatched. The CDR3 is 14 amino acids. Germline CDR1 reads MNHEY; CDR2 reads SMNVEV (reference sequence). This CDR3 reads CASSGTGSGNTIYF. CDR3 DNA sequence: TGTGCCAGCAGTGGGACAGGGAGTGGAAACACCATATATTTT.

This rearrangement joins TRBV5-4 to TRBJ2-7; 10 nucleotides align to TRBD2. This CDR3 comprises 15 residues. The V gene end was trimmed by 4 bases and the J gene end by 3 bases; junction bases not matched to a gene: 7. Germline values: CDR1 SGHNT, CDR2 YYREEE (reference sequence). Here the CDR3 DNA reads TGTGCCAGCAGCGATCCTAGCGGGAGTTTCTACGAGCAGTACTTC. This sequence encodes CASSDPSGSFYEQYF.

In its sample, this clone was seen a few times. The CDR3 sequence: CASRLPGLAGLYEQFF. The CDR3 bases are TGTGCCAGCAGACTGCCGGGACTAGCGGGACTCTATGAGCAGTTCTTC. This chain joins TRBV7-2 and TRBJ2-1; 13 bases are shared with TRBD2. The junction had 10 bases not matched to a gene; V was cut back by 6 bases and J by 8 bases. CDR1 and CDR2 from the germline V gene are SGHTA and FQGNSA. The CDR3 covers 16 residues.

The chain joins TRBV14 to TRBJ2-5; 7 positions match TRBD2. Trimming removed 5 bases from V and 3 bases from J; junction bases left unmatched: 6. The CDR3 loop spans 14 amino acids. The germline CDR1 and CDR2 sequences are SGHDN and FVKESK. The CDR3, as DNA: TGTGCCAGCAGCTCAGGACTAGTCAAAGAGACCCAGTACTTC. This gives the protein CASSSGLVKETQYF. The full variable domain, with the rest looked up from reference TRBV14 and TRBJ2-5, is EAGVTQFPSHSVIEKGQTVTLRCDPISGHDNLYWYRRVMGKEIKFLLHFVKESKQDESGMPNNRFLAERTGGTYSTLKVQPAELEDSGVYFCASSSGLVKETQYFGPGTRLLVL.